This T cell receptor (beta chain) was sequenced in a study of cytomegalovirus exposure and HLA in healthy donors. On the study more broadly: Among the 398 genotyped donors, 65% to 90% were placed in the Caucasian-associated ancestry cluster.

CDR3 length: 14 residues. The ends lost 7 bases at V and 8 bases at J; junction bases unmatched: 11. In germline, CDR1 is SGHRS, CDR2 YFSETQ. Primers: 60 Vbeta forward and 13 Jbeta reverse. Generated by immunoSEQ multiplex PCR, the TCRdb table keeps only in-frame clones and is missing some. The profile covers about 230,000 clones, with approximately 82% appearing a single time and about 0.6% taken by the ten largest. The source is a woman between 40 and 50 years old in good health and CMV-seronegative. The specimen sequenced was PBMCs. The genes are TRBV5-1 and TRBJ1-4; 7 bases line up with TRBD1. CDR3 nucleotide sequence: TGCGCCAGCCGAGGGGGCGCGGCCCAGGAAAAACTGTTTTTT. This gives the protein CASRGGAAQEKLFF.